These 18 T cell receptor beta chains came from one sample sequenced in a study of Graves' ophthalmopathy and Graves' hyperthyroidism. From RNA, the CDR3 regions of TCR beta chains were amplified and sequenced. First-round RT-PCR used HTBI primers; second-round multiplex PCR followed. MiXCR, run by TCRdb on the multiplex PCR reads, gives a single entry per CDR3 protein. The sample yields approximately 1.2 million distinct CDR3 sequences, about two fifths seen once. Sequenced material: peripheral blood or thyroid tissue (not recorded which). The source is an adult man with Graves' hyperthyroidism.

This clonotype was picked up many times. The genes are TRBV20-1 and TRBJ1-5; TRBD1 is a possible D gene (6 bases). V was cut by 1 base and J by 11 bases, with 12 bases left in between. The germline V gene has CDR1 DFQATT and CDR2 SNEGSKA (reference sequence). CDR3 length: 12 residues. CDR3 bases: TGCAGTGCTAGAGTTATGGAGGGGGCCCAGCATTTT. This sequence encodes CSARVMEGAQHF.

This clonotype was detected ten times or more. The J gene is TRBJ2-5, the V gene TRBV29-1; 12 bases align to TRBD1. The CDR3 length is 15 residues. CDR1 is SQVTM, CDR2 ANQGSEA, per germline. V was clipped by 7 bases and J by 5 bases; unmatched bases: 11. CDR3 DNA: TGCAGCGCTGTCCCGGGACAGGGGGCAGGGGAGACCCAGTACTTC. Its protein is CSAVPGQGAGETQYF.

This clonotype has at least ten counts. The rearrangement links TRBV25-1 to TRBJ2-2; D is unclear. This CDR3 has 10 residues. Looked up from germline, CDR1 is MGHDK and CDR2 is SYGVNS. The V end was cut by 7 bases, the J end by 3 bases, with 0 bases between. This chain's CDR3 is CASNTGELFF. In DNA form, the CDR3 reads TGTGCCAGCAACACCGGGGAGCTGTTTTTT.

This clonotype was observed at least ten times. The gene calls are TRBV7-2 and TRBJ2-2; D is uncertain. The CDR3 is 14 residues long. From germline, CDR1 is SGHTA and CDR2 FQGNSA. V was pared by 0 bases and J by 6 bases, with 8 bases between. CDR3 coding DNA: TGTGCCAGCAGCTTAGCGAAGGATCCCGGGGAGCTGTTTTTT. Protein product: CASSLAKDPGELFF.

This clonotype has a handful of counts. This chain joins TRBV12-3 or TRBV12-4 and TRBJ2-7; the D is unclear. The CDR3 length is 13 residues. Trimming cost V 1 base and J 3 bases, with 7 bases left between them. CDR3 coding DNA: TGTGCCAGCAGTTTAGAGGACGACTACGAGCAGTACTTC. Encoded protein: CASSLEDDYEQYF.

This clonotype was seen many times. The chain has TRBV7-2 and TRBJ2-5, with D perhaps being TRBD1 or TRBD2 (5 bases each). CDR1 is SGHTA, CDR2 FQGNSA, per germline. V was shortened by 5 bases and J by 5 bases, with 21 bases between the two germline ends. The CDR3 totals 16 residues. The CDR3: CASSTLRGKAGETQYF. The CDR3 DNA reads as TGTGCCAGCAGCACCCTCCGGGGTAAAGCAGGGGAGACCCAGTACTTC.

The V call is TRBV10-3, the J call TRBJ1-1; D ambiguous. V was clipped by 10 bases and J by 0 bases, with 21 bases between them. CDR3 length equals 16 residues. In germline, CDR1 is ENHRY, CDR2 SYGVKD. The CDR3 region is CASTAGRGVMNTEAFF. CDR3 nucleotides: TGTGCCAGCACTGCGGGCCGGGGTGTTATGAACACTGAAGCTTTCTTT.

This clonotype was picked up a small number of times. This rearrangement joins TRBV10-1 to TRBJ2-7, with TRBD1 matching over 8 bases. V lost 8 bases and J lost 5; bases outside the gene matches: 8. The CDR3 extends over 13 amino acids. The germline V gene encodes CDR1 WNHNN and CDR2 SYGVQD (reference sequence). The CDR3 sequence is CASCRTGIDEQYF. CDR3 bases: TGCGCCAGCTGCAGGACAGGGATTGACGAGCAGTACTTC.

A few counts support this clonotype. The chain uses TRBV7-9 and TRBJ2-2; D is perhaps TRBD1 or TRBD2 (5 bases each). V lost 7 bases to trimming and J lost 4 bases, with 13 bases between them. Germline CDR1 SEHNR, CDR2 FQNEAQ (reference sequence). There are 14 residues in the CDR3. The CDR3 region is CASTGSGITGELFF. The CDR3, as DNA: TGTGCCAGCACGGGGTCAGGGATCACCGGGGAGCTGTTTTTT.

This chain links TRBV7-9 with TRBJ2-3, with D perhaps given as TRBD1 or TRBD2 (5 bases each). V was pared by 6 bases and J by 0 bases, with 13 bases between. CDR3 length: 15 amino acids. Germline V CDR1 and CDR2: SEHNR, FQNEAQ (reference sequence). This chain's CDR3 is CASSRDPTSTDTQYF. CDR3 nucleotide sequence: TGTGCCAGCAGTCGGGACCCAACTAGCACAGATACGCAGTATTTT. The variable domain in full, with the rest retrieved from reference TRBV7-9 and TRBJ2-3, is DTGVSQNPRHKITKRGQNVTFRCDPISEHNRLYWYRQTLGQGPEFLTYFQNEAQLEKSRLLSDRFSAERPKGSFSTLEIQRTEQGDSAMYLCASSRDPTSTDTQYFGPGTRLTVL.

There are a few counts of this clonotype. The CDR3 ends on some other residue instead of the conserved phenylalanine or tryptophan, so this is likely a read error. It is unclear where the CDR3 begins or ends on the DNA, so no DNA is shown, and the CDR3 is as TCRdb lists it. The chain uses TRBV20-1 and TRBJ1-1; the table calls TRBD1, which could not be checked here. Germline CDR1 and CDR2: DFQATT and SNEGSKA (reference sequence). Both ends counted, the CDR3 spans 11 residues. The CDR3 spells CSARIGQGAYY.

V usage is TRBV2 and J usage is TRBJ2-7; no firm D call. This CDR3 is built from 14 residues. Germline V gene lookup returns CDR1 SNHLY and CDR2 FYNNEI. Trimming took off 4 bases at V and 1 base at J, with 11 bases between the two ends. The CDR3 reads CASSGLGISYEQYF. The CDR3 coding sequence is TGTGCCAGCAGTGGATTGGGAATTTCCTACGAGCAGTACTTC.

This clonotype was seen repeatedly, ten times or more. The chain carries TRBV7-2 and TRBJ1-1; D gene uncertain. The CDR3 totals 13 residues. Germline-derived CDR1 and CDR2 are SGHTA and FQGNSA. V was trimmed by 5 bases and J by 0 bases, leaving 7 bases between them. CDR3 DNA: TGTGCCAGCAGCCAGATGATGAACACTGAAGCTTTCTTT. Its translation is CASSQMMNTEAFF.

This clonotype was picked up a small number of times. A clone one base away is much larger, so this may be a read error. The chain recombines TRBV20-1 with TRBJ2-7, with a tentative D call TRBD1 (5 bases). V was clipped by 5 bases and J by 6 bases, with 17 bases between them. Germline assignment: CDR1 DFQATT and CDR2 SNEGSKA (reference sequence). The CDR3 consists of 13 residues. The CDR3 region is CSARQGAASEQYF. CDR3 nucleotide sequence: TGCAGTGCTCGTCAGGGTGCGGCTTCCGAGCAGTACTTC.

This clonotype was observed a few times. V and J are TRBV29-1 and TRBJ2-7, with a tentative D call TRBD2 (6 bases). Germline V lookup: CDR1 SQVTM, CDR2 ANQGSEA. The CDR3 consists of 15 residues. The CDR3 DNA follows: TGCAGTGCTAGAGATGGAGCGGGTACCTCCTACGAGCAGTACTTC. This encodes CSARDGAGTSYEQYF.

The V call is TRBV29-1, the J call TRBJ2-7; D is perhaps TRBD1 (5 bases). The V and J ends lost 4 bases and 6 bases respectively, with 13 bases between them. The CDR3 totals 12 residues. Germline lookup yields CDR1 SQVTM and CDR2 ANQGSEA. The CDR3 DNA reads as TGCAGCGTTGGGGCAGGGTCGGGCGAGCAGTACTTC. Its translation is CSVGAGSGEQYF.

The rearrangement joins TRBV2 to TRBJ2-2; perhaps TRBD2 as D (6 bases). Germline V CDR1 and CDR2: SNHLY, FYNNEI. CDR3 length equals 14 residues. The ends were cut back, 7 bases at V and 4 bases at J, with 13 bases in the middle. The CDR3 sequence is CASNWGLLTGELFF. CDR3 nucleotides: TGTGCCAGCAATTGGGGACTCCTCACCGGGGAGCTGTTTTTT. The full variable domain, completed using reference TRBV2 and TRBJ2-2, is EPEVTQTPSHQVTQMGQEVILRCVPISNHLYFYWYRQILGQKVEFLVSFYNNEISEKSEIFDDQFSVERPDGSNFTLKIRSTKLEDSAMYFCASNWGLLTGELFFGEGSRLTVL.

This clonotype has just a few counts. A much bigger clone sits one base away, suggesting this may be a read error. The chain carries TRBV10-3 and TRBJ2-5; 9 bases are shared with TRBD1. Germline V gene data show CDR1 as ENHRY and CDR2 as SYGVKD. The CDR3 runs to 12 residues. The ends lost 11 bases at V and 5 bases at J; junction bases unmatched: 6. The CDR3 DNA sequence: TGTGCCGCCGGACAGGGGAGGGAGACCCAGTACTTC. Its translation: CAAGQGRETQYF.